Presented here are 10 T cell receptor beta chains from one specimen sequenced in a study of blood T cell repertoires in COVID-19. Clones were read by immunoSEQ multiplex PCR, and TCRdb kept only the in-frame ones, dropping some. This table holds tens of thousands of clones, 85% to 90% found once. Sequencing input: peripheral blood. The receptors here all came from a woman aged 70-85 years with acute or convalescent COVID-19.

The chain links TRBV7-2 to TRBJ2-7, with 14 bases matching TRBD2. There are 16 residues in the CDR3. V shed 6 bases and J 4 bases; nucleotides not matched to a gene: 8. Germline values: CDR1 SGHTA, CDR2 FQGNSA. The CDR3 nucleotides read TGTGCCAGCAGAAAAGACGGGACTAGCGGGAGTTACGAGCAGTACTTC. Translating gives CASRKDGTSGSYEQYF.

The CDR3 DNA reads TGTGCCAGCAGCCTTGACGGGACAGGGCCTAACTATGGCTACACCTTC. Translation gives CASSLDGTGPNYGYTF. The chain carries TRBV4-2 and TRBJ1-2; 9 bases line up with TRBD1. Trimming took 4 bases from V and 0 from J; bases not matched to a gene: 6. The length of the CDR3 is 16 residues. Germline lookup yields CDR1 LGHNA and CDR2 YNFKEQ.

The V and J genes are TRBV29-1 and TRBJ2-6; D might be TRBD1 (6 bases). There are 16 residues in the CDR3. Trimming shortened V by 6 bases and J by 0 bases, and 15 bases separated the two germline ends. Per the germline V gene, CDR1 is SQVTM and CDR2 is ANQGSEA. The CDR3 reads CSVRQGFVSGANVLTF. The DNA for the CDR3 is TGCAGCGTGCGGCAGGGGTTCGTCTCTGGGGCCAACGTCCTGACTTTC.

The DNA for the CDR3 is TGTGCCAGCAGCCCCGGGAGGAAGCCTCTGAACACTGAAGCTTTCTTT. As protein: CASSPGRKPLNTEAFF. The J gene is TRBJ1-1, the V gene TRBV7-6; D call uncertain. This CDR3 is built from 16 residues. Between the trimmed V and J ends, which lost 5 bases and 0 bases, there was a span of 16 bases. Germline V gene lookup returns CDR1 SGHVS and CDR2 FNYEAQ.

This chain uses TRBV24-1 with TRBJ2-3, with TRBD2 identical over 8 bases. The junction had 6 bases not matched to a gene; V was cut back by 5 bases and J by 0 bases. The CDR3 covers 16 residues. Per germline, CDR1 KGHDR and CDR2 SFDVKD. The CDR3 bases are TGTGCCACCAGTGCAGGGACGGGGGGGAGCACAGATACGCAGTATTTT. It specifies CATSAGTGGSTDTQYF.

This clone was counted only a few times. The rearrangement joins TRBV3-1 (or the pseudogene TRBV3-2) to TRBJ2-5; D is perhaps TRBD1 (5 bases). This CDR3 is 13 amino acids long. Germline V gene sequence: CDR1 LGHDT, CDR2 YNNKEL (reference sequence). V was cut by 5 bases and J by 2 bases, with 9 bases left in between. This CDR3 reads CASSVREQETQYF. The CDR3 coding sequence is TGTGCCAGCAGCGTCAGGGAACAAGAGACCCAGTACTTC.

This clone was seen a handful of times. The CDR3 is CASSYRTGGKSNEKLFF. Written as DNA, the CDR3 is TGTGCCAGCAGCTATAGGACAGGGGGCAAGAGTAATGAAAAACTGTTTTTT. The gene calls are TRBV7-9 and TRBJ1-4; 11 nucleotides agree with TRBD1. Trimming at V came to 4 bases and at J to 4 bases, leaving 8 bases not matched to a gene. Looked up from germline, CDR1 is SEHNR and CDR2 is FQNEAQ (reference sequence). The CDR3 is 17 residues long.

The CDR3 sequence: CASNRDNEQFF. Written as DNA, the CDR3 is TGTGCCAGCAATCGAGACAATGAGCAGTTCTTC. This sequence joins TRBV6-5 and TRBJ2-1; the D is unclear. The V and J ends lost 7 bases and 5 bases respectively, with 6 bases between them. The CDR3 runs to 11 residues. CDR1 and CDR2 from the germline V gene are MNHEY and SVGAGI.

This sequence joins TRBV15 and TRBJ1-2; D ambiguous. The CDR3 totals 14 residues. The V gene's germline CDR1 is LNHNV and CDR2 YYDKDF (reference sequence). The V end was cut by 1 base, the J end by 3 bases, with 9 bases between. The CDR3 DNA reads as TGTGCCACCAGCAGAGTTAAAGCCGACTATGGCTACACCTTC. Protein product: CATSRVKADYGYTF.

The chain combines TRBV29-1 with TRBJ1-4, with a tentative D call TRBD1 (6 bases). There are 15 residues in the CDR3. V was pared by 2 bases and J by 4 bases, with 14 bases between. The germline gives CDR1 SQVTM, CDR2 ANQGSEA. The CDR3 spells CSVEWMTGGNEKLFF. The CDR3 bases are TGCAGCGTTGAATGGATGACAGGTGGTAATGAAAAACTGTTTTTT.